Listed below are T cell receptor beta chains from one sample, sequenced in a study of cytomegalovirus exposure and HLA in healthy donors. Here immunoSEQ multiplex PCR was the method, and the copy in TCRdb shows in-frame clones only, minus some. Found here are over 60,000 clones, over 95% of them singletons; the top ten hold about 2.4%. Sequencing was done on a sample of PBMCs. These receptors all come from a man aged 18 to 30 in good health and CMV-seronegative. Each CDR3 is given with its conserved first and last residue. The D gene is left open where the match is weak. Expanded clones are given a class, and other clones once, few, many or no size at all.

TRBJ1-2 TRBV19 NA NA CASSASAGGYTF TGTGCCAGTAGTGCTTCCGCGGGGGGCTACACCTTC
TRBJ2-1 TRBV15 NA NA CATSRDRNYNEQFF TGTGCCACCAGCAGAGACAGAAACTACAATGAGCAGTTCTTC
TRBJ1-1 TRBV5-6 once TRBD1 CASSLAAGGPFMNTEAFF TGTGCCAGCAGCTTGGCCGCAGGGGGTCCTTTTATGAACACTGAAGCTTTCTTT
TRBJ2-1 TRBV5-1 NA TRBD2 CASSLNGAGSSYNEQFF TGCGCCAGCAGCTTGAACGGAGCGGGAAGCTCCTACAATGAGCAGTTCTTC
TRBJ1-1 TRBV11-3 NA NA CASRGGNTEAFF TGTGCCAGCAGAGGAGGGAACACTGAAGCTTTCTTT
TRBJ1-5 TRBV28 NA TRBD1 CATEQGGSNQPQHF TGTGCCACAGAACAGGGGGGCAGCAATCAGCCCCAGCATTTT
TRBJ2-7 TRBV27 NA NA CASSSQGYEQYF TGTGCCAGCAGTTCACAGGGCTACGAGCAGTACTTC
TRBJ1-6 TRBV25-1 NA NA CASSLTETVSPLHF TGTGCCAGCAGTTTGACAGAGACAGTTTCACCCCTCCACTTT
TRBJ2-7 TRBV28 NA TRBD2 CASSLEGLAGDHEQYF TGTGCCAGCAGTTTGGAGGGACTAGCGGGAGATCACGAGCAGTACTTC
TRBJ1-2 TRBV2 NA TRBD1 CASLDRDSTYGYTF TGTGCCAGTTTGGACAGGGACTCCACGTATGGCTACACCTTC
TRBJ1-5 TRBV2 NA NA CASRGYRGPQHF TGTGCCAGCCGCGGGTACCGGGGGCCCCAGCATTTT
TRBJ1-2 TRBV6-6 NA NA CASSYGGDYGYTF TGTGCCAGCAGTTACGGGGGGGACTATGGCTACACCTTC
TRBJ2-5 TRBV9 once NA CASSVRGTQETQYF TGTGCCAGCAGCGTACGGGGGACGCAAGAGACCCAGTACTTC
TRBJ2-1 TRBV30 NA NA CAWRGRGGFYNEQFF TGTGCCTGGAGGGGCCGTGGGGGCTTCTACAATGAGCAGTTCTTC
TRBJ1-4 TRBV11-2 NA TRBD1 CATNSQGAPNEKLFF TGTGCCACCAATTCCCAGGGGGCTCCTAATGAAAAACTGTTTTTT
TRBJ2-7 TRBV5-1 NA TRBD2 CASSPGTSGRIEQYF TGCGCCAGCAGCCCGGGGACTAGCGGGAGGATCGAGCAGTACTTC
TRBJ1-1 TRBV2 NA NA CASSGRGRTEAFF TGTGCCAGCAGTGGGAGGGGTCGCACTGAAGCTTTCTTT
TRBJ2-7 TRBV11-2 NA NA CASSLGAVEQYF TGTGCCAGCAGTTTAGGCGCTGTCGAGCAGTACTTC
TRBJ1-1 TRBV5-4 NA TRBD1 CASRPGGLNTEAFF TGTGCCAGCAGACCAGGGGGCCTGAACACTGAAGCTTTCTTT
TRBJ1-2 TRBV5-4 once NA CASSLVEGYGYTF TGTGCCAGCAGCTTGGTGGAGGGCTATGGCTACACCTTC
TRBJ2-3 TRBV5-1 NA TRBD2 CASSLVVAGDLTDTQYF TGCGCCAGCAGCTTGGTAGTAGCGGGAGATTTAACAGATACGCAGTATTTT
TRBJ2-7 TRBV6-5 NA NA CASTQRRLGEEQYF TGTGCCAGCACTCAAAGGAGGCTCGGAGAGGAGCAGTACTTC
TRBJ2-1 TRBV7-9 NA TRBD2 CASSSGLAGSNEQFF TGTGCCAGCAGCTCAGGACTAGCGGGATCCAATGAGCAGTTCTTC
TRBJ2-2 TRBV20-1 NA NA CSARGGGELFF TGCAGTGCTAGGGGGGGCGGGGAGCTGTTTTTT
TRBJ2-5 TRBV5-4 once TRBD1 CASSFAGTGQETQYF TGTGCCAGCAGCTTTGCCGGGACAGGCCAAGAGACCCAGTACTTC